The 16 T cell receptor beta chains given below trace back to one sample, sequenced in a study of OX40 agonist ivuxolimab in advanced cancers. Clones were read by immunoSEQ multiplex PCR, and TCRdb kept only the in-frame ones, dropping some. In the table there are about 43,000 clones, just under 95% of which are singletons. The starting material was CD4+ or CD8+ T cells sorted from blood, obtained in a trial of the OX40 agonist ivuxolimab. Receptors originate from an adult with an advanced solid tumor such as melanoma, head and neck, liver or kidney cancer.

V and J are TRBV23-1 and TRBJ1-4; D perhaps matches TRBD1 (5 bases). TRBV23-1 is an open reading frame whose function is uncertain. The CDR3 consists of 17 residues. The V gene lost 4 bases and the J gene lost 0 bases, with 15 bases spanning the gap. CDR3 DNA: TGCGCCAGCAGTCCGAGACAGCAACTCACAACTAATGAAAAACTGTTTTTT. Protein sequence: CASSPRQQLTTNEKLFF.

This chain links TRBV6-6 with TRBJ2-7; 7 positions match TRBD2. Losses at the gene ends were 8 bases for V and 3 bases for J; bases not matched to a gene: 4. In germline, CDR1 is MNHNY, CDR2 SVGAGI (reference sequence). CDR3 length: 12 amino acids. CDR3 residues: CASGGGLYEQYF. DNA for the CDR3: TGTGCCAGCGGGGGGGGACTCTACGAGCAGTACTTC.

The chain recombines TRBV4-3 with TRBJ1-1, with D maybe TRBD1 (5 bases). Deletions cut 4 bases from V and 4 bases from J, with 16 bases between. From germline, CDR1 is LGHNA and CDR2 YSLEER. The CDR3 spans 15 residues. The CDR3 is CASSPSGGTPTEAFF. The DNA of the CDR3 is TGCGCCAGCAGCCCCAGTGGGGGTACCCCCACTGAAGCTTTCTTT.

V usage is TRBV10-2 and J usage is TRBJ2-1; 9 bases are shared with TRBD2. CDR1 is WSHSY and CDR2 is SAAADI in the germline V gene. Trimming cost V 2 bases and J 7 bases; bases outside gene matches: 12. This CDR3 is built from 17 residues. CDR3 sequence: CASSEAASGMTWNEQFF. CDR3 bases: TGCGCCAGCAGTGAGGCGGCTAGCGGGATGACCTGGAATGAGCAGTTCTTC.

The chain couples TRBV11-3 to TRBJ2-7; D gene uncertain. Trimming removed 2 bases from V and 3 bases from J, with 8 bases in between. The CDR3 length is 13 residues. The germline V gene has CDR1 SGHNT and CDR2 YENEEA. In DNA form, the CDR3 reads TGTGCCAGCAGCTTAAAAAGCATCTACGAGCAGTACTTC. This sequence encodes CASSLKSIYEQYF.

The chain has TRBV15 and TRBJ2-7; 9 bases match TRBD2. The length of the CDR3 is 14 residues. CDR1 LNHNV and CDR2 YYDKDF come from the germline V gene (reference sequence). Trimming took 7 bases from V and 5 from J; bases not matched to a gene: 9. The CDR3 coding sequence is TGTGCCACCAATCAGGGCGGGAGGGCCCACGAGCAGTACTTC. It is translated as CATNQGGRAHEQYF.

The chain employs TRBV4-2 and TRBJ2-1; D gene ambiguous. The germline V gene encodes CDR1 LGHNA and CDR2 YNFKEQ. Between the trimmed V and J ends, which lost 0 bases and 0 bases, there was a span of 12 bases. The CDR3 runs 17 residues. For the CDR3, the DNA is TGTGCCAGCAGCCAAGATGGTGTCAAGAGCTCCTACAATGAGCAGTTCTTC. Its translation: CASSQDGVKSSYNEQFF.

CDR3 DNA sequence: TGTGCCAGCAGCTTGGCGCTAGCGGCCTACAATGAGCAGTTCTTC. It codes for CASSLALAAYNEQFF. The chain links TRBV5-6 to TRBJ2-1, with TRBD2 matching 7 bases. The length of the CDR3 is 15 residues. The germline V gene has CDR1 SGHDT and CDR2 YYEEEE. The V and J ends lost 0 bases and 2 bases, in that order; junction bases with no gene match: 2.

The rearrangement joins TRBV4-3 to TRBJ2-2; possible D gene TRBD2, 6 bases. V was pared by 1 base and J by 7 bases, with 13 bases between. Germline V gene sequence: CDR1 LGHNA, CDR2 YSLEER. This CDR3 has 15 amino acids. CDR3 sequence reads: CASSQGTRGGGELFF. The CDR3 nucleotides read TGCGCCAGCAGCCAAGGGACCCGGGGAGGCGGGGAGCTGTTTTTT.

V gene TRBV30 combines with J gene TRBJ2-1, with 7 bases that match TRBD1. This CDR3 region has 14 residues. Germline CDR1 and CDR2: GTSNPN and SVGIG (reference sequence). V lost 2 bases to trimming and J lost 9 bases; unmatched junction nucleotides: 10. The CDR3 sequence is CAWSLTGYYTEQFF. DNA for the CDR3: TGTGCCTGGAGTTTGACAGGGTACTATACTGAGCAGTTCTTC.

In this sample, this clone turned up once. V is TRBV10-3 and J is TRBJ2-7; D remains unclear. Germline CDR1 and CDR2: ENHRY and SYGVKD. V dropped 2 bases and J dropped 3 bases, with 5 bases sitting between them. The CDR3 is made up of 12 amino acids. This chain's CDR3 is CAISETYYEQYF. The CDR3 DNA follows: TGTGCCATCAGTGAGACATACTACGAGCAGTACTTC.

The chain has TRBV25-1 and TRBJ2-1; a possible D gene is TRBD2 (7 bases). CDR3 size: 18 residues. Per germline, CDR1 MGHDK and CDR2 SYGVNS. V was pared by 3 bases and J by 8 bases, with 26 bases between. CDR3 loop: CASSDPPGGPNPIHEQFF. Here the CDR3 DNA reads TGTGCCAGCAGTGACCCCCCCGGGGGGCCAAACCCCATCCATGAGCAGTTCTTC.

This clone was detected a few times. The V and J genes are TRBV7-9 and TRBJ2-1; D is undetermined. Between the trimmed V and J ends, which lost 0 bases and 8 bases, there was a span of 8 bases. CDR3 length equals 13 residues. The V gene's germline CDR1 is SEHNR and CDR2 FQNEAQ (reference sequence). The CDR3 reads CASSLANRDEQFF. The CDR3 DNA reads as TGTGCCAGCAGCTTAGCGAACAGAGATGAGCAGTTCTTC.

The rearrangement uses TRBV7-6 and TRBJ2-3, with 8 bases matching TRBD2. The CDR3 is made up of 14 amino acids. Germline CDR1 and CDR2: SGHVS and FNYEAQ. J gave up 2 bases and V 10 bases, and 8 bases lay outside the gene matches. The CDR3 nucleotides are TGTGCCACTTCGGGGCGGGAGGACACAGATACGCAGTATTTT. Its translation is CATSGREDTDTQYF.

This clone was counted only a few times. The chain uses TRBV29-1 and TRBJ2-2, with D perhaps TRBD2 (6 bases). CDR1 is SQVTM and CDR2 is ANQGSEA in the germline V gene. Trimming shortened V by 7 bases and J by 5 bases, and 14 bases separated the two germline ends. The CDR3 is made up of 13 amino acids. The CDR3 here is CSADYRGTGELFF. CDR3 in DNA: TGCAGCGCCGACTATCGGGGGACCGGGGAGCTGTTTTTT.

This sequence joins TRBV28 and TRBJ2-6; TRBD1 might be the D (6 bases). The CDR3 has 18 amino acids. Germline CDR1 is MDHEN and CDR2 is SYDVKM. Trimming took 2 bases from V and 5 from J, leaving 19 bases between them. CDR3: CASSLRDITLLRANVLTF. The CDR3 DNA is TGTGCCAGCAGTTTAAGGGACATCACCCTTTTGAGGGCCAACGTCCTGACTTTC. The full variable domain, in which reference TRBV28 and TRBJ2-6 provide the parts outside the CDR3, is DVKVTQSSRYLVKRTGEKVFLECVQDMDHENMFWYRQDPGLGLRLIYFSYDVKMKEKGDIPEGYSVSREKKERFSLILESASTNQTSMYLCASSLRDITLLRANVLTFGAGSRLTVL.